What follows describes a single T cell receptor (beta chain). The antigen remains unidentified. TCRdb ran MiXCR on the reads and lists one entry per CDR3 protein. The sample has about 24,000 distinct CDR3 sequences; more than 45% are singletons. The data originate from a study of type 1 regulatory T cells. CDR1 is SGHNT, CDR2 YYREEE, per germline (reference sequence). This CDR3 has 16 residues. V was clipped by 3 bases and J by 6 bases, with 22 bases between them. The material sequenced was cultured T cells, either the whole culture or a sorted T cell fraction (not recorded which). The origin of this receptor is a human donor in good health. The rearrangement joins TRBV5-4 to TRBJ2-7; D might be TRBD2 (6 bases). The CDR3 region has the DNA TGTGCCAGCAGCTCGCTGTTGGGACTTCCCTATCGCGAGCAGTACTTC. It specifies CASSSLLGLPYREQYF.